The table lists the clone carrying this TCR beta chain with a few counts. What it binds is unknown. These data come from a study of T-cell memory formation after mild COVID-19. The germline CDR1 and CDR2 sequences are MNHEY and SMNVEV (reference sequence). The CDR3 totals 14 residues. Trimming cost V 6 bases and J 1 base, with 12 bases left between them. The study, taken as a whole, reports: Detection of some responders pre-infection suggested pre-existing cross-reactive memory T cells participated. Day 15 to 85 contractors were CD4/CD8 balanced; later expanders leaned CD4+. Contracting CD4+ clones lay largely in CM and EM, with CD8+ ones residing in EMRA.

TCRdb re-analysed the 5' RACE reads in MiXCR, keeping a single row per CDR3 protein. The table has about 68,000 distinct CDR3 sequences, 16% seen once. The sequencing sample was made of PBMCs or a T cell subset sorted from them (not recorded which). The TCR originated in an adult woman who had mild COVID-19 (a few samples of this study predate the infection). Cell type and time point are not known. The rearrangement joins TRBV27 to TRBJ2-5; no clear D gene. The CDR3 reads CASRRTEAQETQYF. The CDR3 nucleotides read TGTGCCAGCAGACGTACTGAGGCCCAAGAGACCCAGTACTTC.